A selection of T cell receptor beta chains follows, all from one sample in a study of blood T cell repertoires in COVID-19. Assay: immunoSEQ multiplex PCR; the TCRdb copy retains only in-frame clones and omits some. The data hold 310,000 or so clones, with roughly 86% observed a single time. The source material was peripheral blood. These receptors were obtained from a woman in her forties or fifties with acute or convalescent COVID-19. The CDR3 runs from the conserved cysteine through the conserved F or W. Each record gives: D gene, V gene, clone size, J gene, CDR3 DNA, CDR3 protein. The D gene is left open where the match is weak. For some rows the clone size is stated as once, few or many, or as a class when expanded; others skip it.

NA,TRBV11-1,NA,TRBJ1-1,TGTGCCAGCAGCTTTGACAGGTCCGAAGCTTTCTTT,CASSFDRSEAFF
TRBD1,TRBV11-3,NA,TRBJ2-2,TGTGCCAGCAGCTTAAGAGGGACAGCGAACACCGGGGAGCTGTTTTTT,CASSLRGTANTGELFF
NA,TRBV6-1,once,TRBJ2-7,TGTGCCAGCAGGGGGACTCGGTTTTTCTACGAGCAGTACTTC,CASRGTRFFYEQYF
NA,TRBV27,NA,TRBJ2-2,TGTGCCAGCAAGTGGTCCAGGGGGGCAGGGGAGCTGTTTTTT,CASKWSRGAGELFF
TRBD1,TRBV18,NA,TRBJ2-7,TGTGCCAGCTCACCAGTACAGACAGGGATCGTCAACGAGCAGTACTTC,CASSPVQTGIVNEQYF
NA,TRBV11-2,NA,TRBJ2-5,TGTGCCAGCAGCCCCGTTGCAGGGGGGGAGACCCAGTACTTC,CASSPVAGGETQYF
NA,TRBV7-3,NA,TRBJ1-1,TGTGCCAGCAGCCCAGCGGGACGTAACACTGAAGCTTTCTTT,CASSPAGRNTEAFF
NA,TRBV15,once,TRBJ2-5,TGTGCCACCAGCAGATCCCCGGACAGCCAAGAGACCCAGTACTTC,CATSRSPDSQETQYF
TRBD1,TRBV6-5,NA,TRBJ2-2,TGTGCCAGCAGTTACCGACAGGGTGTAACCGGGGAGCTGTTTTTT,CASSYRQGVTGELFF
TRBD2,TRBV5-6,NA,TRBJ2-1,TGTGCCAGCAGCTTGTGGACTAGCGGGGCCTACAATGAGCAGTTCTTC,CASSLWTSGAYNEQFF
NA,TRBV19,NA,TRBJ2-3,TGTGCCAGTAAGTCGCGCGGGGTGATAGAAAGCACAGATACGCAGTATTTT,CASKSRGVIESTDTQYF
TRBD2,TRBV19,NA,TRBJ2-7,TGTGCCAGTAGTATGATGGTGGGAGGGCGCTACGAGCAGTACTTC,CASSMMVGGRYEQYF
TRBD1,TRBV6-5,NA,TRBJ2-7,TGTGCCAGCACCCAAGGACAGGGGAAACACTTC,CASTQGQGKHF
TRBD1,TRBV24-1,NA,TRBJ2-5,TGTGCCACCAGTGTGCGGACAGGGTTAGGGACCCAAGAGACCCAGTACTTC,CATSVRTGLGTQETQYF